These T cell receptor beta chains were read from a single sample in a study of blood T cells in healthy people across ages. TCRdb re-derived calls from the 5' RACE reads in MiXCR, one entry per CDR3 protein. The repertoire consists of about 760,000 distinct CDR3 sequences, with about 25% occurring once and the leading ten covering 8% to 10%. This sample was shared with a second study, whose subject was T cells of mothers and their children.

The sample consisted of blood. The receptors originated from a boy aged 10-17 years in good health. CDR3s include the opening cysteine and the closing phenylalanine or tryptophan. The order of the fields is J gene, clone size, V gene, CDR3 length, D gene, CDR3 DNA, CDR3 protein. A D gene is named only where the DNA matches it firmly. Expanded clones are given a class, and other clones once, few, many or no size at all.

>TRBJ2-1|few|TRBV6-5|14|TRBD2
TGTGCCAGCAGCCCCGGTAGCGGGGGTAATGAGCAGTTCTTC
CASSPGSGGNEQFF
>TRBJ2-2|few|TRBV20-1|13|NA
TGCAGCGCCAGAGAAGCGAACACCGGGGAGCTGTTTTTT
CSAREANTGELFF
>TRBJ2-3|few|TRBV9|14|NA
TGTGCCAGCAGCGTAGTTGCGAACACAGATACGCAGTATTTT
CASSVVANTDTQYF
>TRBJ2-2|NA|TRBV11-2|13|NA
TGTGCCAGCAGCTCTTTAATCCCCGGGGAGCTGTTTTTT
CASSSLIPGELFF
>TRBJ2-6|few|TRBV29-1|14|TRBD1
TGCAGCGTTACAGGGGGTTCTGGGGCCAACGTCCTGACTTTC
CSVTGGSGANVLTF
>TRBJ2-7|NA|TRBV7-9|14|NA
TGTGCCAGCAGCCGCCGGGACGGACCCTACGAGCAGTACTTC
CASSRRDGPYEQYF
>TRBJ2-1|NA|TRBV5-1|16|TRBD2
TGCGCCAGCGTAGGGACTAGCGGGGGACAGTACAATGAGCAGTTCTTC
CASVGTSGGQYNEQFF
>TRBJ2-7|NA|TRBV4-3|15|NA
TGCGCCAGCAGCCAACATAGCATGCCCCCCTACGAGCAGTACTTC
CASSQHSMPPYEQYF
>TRBJ1-4|NA|TRBV29-1|13|NA
TGCAGCGCCAGGGACGGGATTAATGAAAAACTGTTTTTT
CSARDGINEKLFF
>TRBJ2-5|NA|TRBV29-1|13|NA
TGCAGCGTAGGGGGGACAGTCCAAGAGACCCAGTACTTC
CSVGGTVQETQYF
>TRBJ2-7|few|TRBV28|14|TRBD1
TGTGCCAGCAGGCACGGACAGGGGGCGGGCGAGCAGTACTTC
CASRHGQGAGEQYF
>TRBJ2-2|few|TRBV11-2|20|TRBD1
TGTGCCAGCAGCCAAAAGCGTGGCCAGGGACAGGCTATCAACACCGGGGAGCTGTTTTTT
CASSQKRGQGQAINTGELFF
>TRBJ1-1|few|TRBV5-1|12|NA
TGCGCCAGCAGCTTGGATGGGCTAGGAGCTTTCTTT
CASSLDGLGAFF
>TRBJ2-7|once|TRBV28|14|NA
TGTGCCAGCAGTTTATTATCCCAGTTCTACGAGCAGTACTTC
CASSLLSQFYEQYF
>TRBJ2-7|NA|TRBV2|13|TRBD2
TGTGCCAGCAGTGCGGGGGGTACCTACGAGCAGTACTTC
CASSAGGTYEQYF
>TRBJ2-5|few|TRBV27|12|NA
TGTGCCAGCAGTTCGGATTACGGGACCCAGTACTTC
CASSSDYGTQYF
>TRBJ1-2|NA|TRBV5-1|15|NA
TGCGCCAGCAGCTTGGCCGGTGGCAAATACTATGGCTACACCTTC
CASSLAGGKYYGYTF
>TRBJ2-5|NA|TRBV2|13|NA
TGTGCCAGCAGTGAAAGGAGAGGCGAGACCCAGTACTTC
CASSERRGETQYF
>TRBJ1-6|few|TRBV9|15|NA
TGTGCCAGCAGCGTAGGAGGGCTCGCGAATTCACCCCTCCACTTT
CASSVGGLANSPLHF
>TRBJ1-5|NA|TRBV6-5|14|NA
TGTGCCAGCCGTAATCAGGGATTCAATCAGCCCCAGCATTTT
CASRNQGFNQPQHF
>TRBJ2-1|NA|TRBV3-1|16|TRBD2
TGTGCCAGCAGCCAAGTGACTAGCGGGTCTTACAATGAGCAGTTCTTC
CASSQVTSGSYNEQFF
>TRBJ2-5|once|TRBV7-3|13|TRBD2
TGTGCCAGCAGCTCGACTAGCGATGAGACCCAGTACTTC
CASSSTSDETQYF
>TRBJ1-4|once|TRBV5-5|14|NA
TGTGCCAGCAGACCTTGGGAAGTGGGTGAAAAACTGTTTTTT
CASRPWEVGEKLFF
>TRBJ2-1|NA|TRBV5-1|17|TRBD2
TGCGCCAGCAGCTTGGGGAGGGGTAGCGGGAGGGCCAATGAGCAGTTCTTC
CASSLGRGSGRANEQFF
>TRBJ2-7|few|TRBV28|11|NA
TGTGCCAGCACCAACGGGGGAGAGCAGTACTTC
CASTNGGEQYF
>TRBJ2-1|NA|TRBV7-9|16|NA
TGTGCCAGCAGCCCACTGTGGGGGGCCAACTACAATGAGCAGTTCTTC
CASSPLWGANYNEQFF
>TRBJ2-1|NA|TRBV7-2|15|TRBD2
TGTGCCAGCAGCCGGACTAGCAGCTCCTACAATGAGCAGTTCTTC
CASSRTSSSYNEQFF
>TRBJ2-3|few|TRBV14|11|NA
TGTGCCAGCAGCCAAGGTTATACGCAGTATTTT
CASSQGYTQYF
>TRBJ2-7|few|TRBV6-5|16|TRBD2
TGTGCCAGCAGTTACTCGTCCGCGGGGGAATTCTACGAGCAGTACTTC
CASSYSSAGEFYEQYF
>TRBJ2-7|NA|TRBV29-1|14|TRBD1
TGCAGCGCCTCAACAGGACAGGGGGATCACGAGCAGTACTTC
CSASTGQGDHEQYF
>TRBJ2-1|few|TRBV12-5|15|NA
TGTGCTAGTGGTTTGGGGCAGGGGTCCTACAATGAGCAGTTCTTC
CASGLGQGSYNEQFF
>TRBJ1-1|NA|TRBV29-1|13|NA
TGCAGCGTTGATTGGGGACAAAACACTGAAGCTTTCTTT
CSVDWGQNTEAFF
>TRBJ1-2|NA|TRBV9|14|NA
TGTGCCAGCAGCCCCTTCGCGGGACAAAATGGCTACACCTTC
CASSPFAGQNGYTF
>TRBJ1-4|few|TRBV2|13|NA
TGTGCCAGCGAATTGGAGGGGGGCGTGAAACTGTTTTTT
CASELEGGVKLFF
>TRBJ2-2|NA|TRBV29-1|12|NA
TGCAGCGCCCTGGAAGGGACCGGGGGGCTGTTTTTT
CSALEGTGGLFF
>TRBJ1-1|NA|TRBV3-1|14|NA
TGTGCCAGCAGCCAAGAGGATCGGAACACTGAAGCTCTCTTT
CASSQEDRNTEALF
>TRBJ2-4|NA|TRBV6-1|15|NA
TGTGCCAGCAGTGAAAGGGGACACGCCAAAAACATTCAGTACTTC
CASSERGHAKNIQYF
>TRBJ1-6|NA|TRBV9|15|NA
TGTGCCAGAGATCGATGGGGTCGGCCTTGCTCACCCCTCCACTTT
CARDRWGRPCSPLHF
>TRBJ1-6|NA|TRBV27|15|NA
TGTGCCAGCAGTTTATCCCGGGGGCACAATTCACCCCTCCACTTT
CASSLSRGHNSPLHF
>TRBJ2-7|few|TRBV4-3|13|NA
TGCGCCAGCAGCCCTTCCTCCAGTAACGAGCAGTACTTC
CASSPSSSNEQYF
>TRBJ2-5|few|TRBV20-1|13|NA
TGCAGTGCTAGCAGGGGGGGCCCCGGGGTGGAGTTCTTC
CSASRGGPGVEFF